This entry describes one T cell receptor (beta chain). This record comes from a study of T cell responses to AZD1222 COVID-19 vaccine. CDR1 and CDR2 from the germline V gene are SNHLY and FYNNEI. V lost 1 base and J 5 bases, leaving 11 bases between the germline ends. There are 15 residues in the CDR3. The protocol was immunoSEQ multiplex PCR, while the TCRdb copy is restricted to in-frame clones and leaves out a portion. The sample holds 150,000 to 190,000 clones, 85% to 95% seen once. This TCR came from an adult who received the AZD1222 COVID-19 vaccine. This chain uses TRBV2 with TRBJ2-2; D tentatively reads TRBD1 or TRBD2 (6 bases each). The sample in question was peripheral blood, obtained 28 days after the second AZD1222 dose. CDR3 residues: CASSEGRGGTGELFF. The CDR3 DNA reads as TGTGCCAGCAGTGAAGGCAGGGGAGGAACCGGGGAGCTGTTTTTT.